What follows describes a single TCR beta chain. Its antigen specificity is not known. No much larger clonotype is one base removed from it; base qualities were not supplied. The data are from a study of T cell responses to AZD1222 COVID-19 vaccine (dated by TCRdb to the early 2020s). For the wider study: AZD1222 recipients with second doses at about 4 weeks or about 12 weeks were pooled, because spike-specific TCR depth and breadth did not differ between schedules. TCR sequencing covered some 240 trial participants: 200 to 210 given two doses of AZD1222 and around 26 given two doses of MenACWY control vaccine. Trial participants were enrolled into age subgroups of 18-55, 56-69 and 70-plus years, which contained approximately 150, 28 and 58 TCR-sequenced participants, respectively.

In the paper's terms, the time point label means: baseline before first vaccination. Vaccinee samples came from UK trials COV001 and COV002, including a single-blind randomized controlled phase 2/3 trial of AZD1222 (ChAdOx1 nCoV-19) in healthy adults. Trial participant PBMC samples were collected at day 0 and day 28 after the second dose for TCRbeta chain sequencing. The CDR3 measures 16 amino acids from cysteine to phenylalanine. The sequence is cut down to CDR3 DNA, 48 bases in frame from base 1. The germline V gene (reference sequence) yields SEHNR for CDR1 and FQNEAQ for CDR2. The junction shows trimming of 5 bases on V and 2 bases on J, and the gene matches do not reach 7 bases of it. The CDR3 regions of human TCRbeta chains were analyzed by immunosequencing. From the authors' description of their analysis: Repertoire TCRs were matched against a reference library of SARS-CoV-2-specific TCRs generated with the MIRA antigen-specificity platform. Breadth was defined as the fraction of unique TCRs that were SARS-CoV-2-associated, and depth was defined as the fraction of total T cells that were SARS-CoV-2-associated. Using the MIRA data, each spike-specific TCR was mapped to the spike region that the TCR reacts to and placed in a CD4 or CD8 class. Log10-transformed breadth and depth values were compared by one-way ANOVA with Sidak's multiple comparisons tests. What TCRdb holds here is the immuneACCESS table cut down to in-frame rearrangements. Part of the clones is not present; checked against another copy, under half of the missing clones reflect an unresolved V gene, and the others are unexplained. The V and J calls and clone size are taken from that table; D and trimming were inferred from the DNA. The sample profile shows about 120,000 clones; about 87% of them were found once. The ten largest clones capture approximately 5.4% of the sample.

Study-wide findings and limitations: The vaccine-associated CD4 TCRs covered the entire spike protein, and the dominant responses fell in regions 160-218 and 743-854. Because no day 14 peak-response samples were available, the repertoires could be characterized only after the peak T cell response. Reportedly, almost half of the unique spike-specific TCRs recognized epitopes lying outside the regions that are mutated in the B.1.351 and B.1.1.7 variants. Conclusions about previously exposed vaccinees are limited, since just a handful of AZD1222 recipients were seropositive for SARS-CoV-2 at baseline. In the small 56-69-year group, the increase in depth fell short of significance, most likely because of low power. Spike-specific TCR breadth and depth rose significantly after two AZD1222 doses compared with day 0 and with MenACWY recipients. Most participants were white British and females outnumbered males, and the authors suggested that clonal diversity may have been underestimated.

The sequence is built from TRBV7-9 and TRBJ2-5, with 11 central nucleotides matching TRBD1. The clonotype originates from an adult in good health. The sample consisted of peripheral blood, taken on day 0 of AZD1222 vaccination. The sequenced DNA is TGTGCCAGCAGCGGGAGCGGGACAGGGGGTCAAGAGACCCAGTACTTC. Its protein reads: CASSGSGTGGQETQYF.